This section outlines one TCR beta chain sequence together with its context. Germline CDR1 SGHTA, CDR2 FQGNSA. CDR3 size: 16 residues. Trimming removed 5 bases at V and 8 bases at J, with 22 bases between. The data originate from a study of blood T cell repertoires in COVID-19. Allocation to cohorts depended on clinical history reported by the participants. Clones were read by immunoSEQ multiplex PCR, and TCRdb kept only the in-frame ones, dropping some. This table holds about 410,000 clones, 90% found once. The V gene is TRBV7-2, the J gene TRBJ1-3; D is possibly TRBD1 (6 bases). The material sequenced was PBMCs or T cells enriched from blood (not recorded which). The TCR sequence derives from a man aged 18 to 30 who had recovered from COVID-19. The CDR3, as DNA: TGTGCCAGCAGCCCCGGAGCGCGGACAGTACCCTACACCATATATTTT. Residues: CASSPGARTVPYTIYF.